This record covers a single TCR beta chain. Its antigen remains unknown. The junction departs from germline at one end; a sequencing error may be responsible. The data belong to a study of blood T cells in healthy people across ages. Study conclusions and caveats: Comparison with aged donors showed that long-lived donors had more naive CD4+ cells and higher diversity.

The CDR3 totals 14 residues. Ten milliliters of peripheral blood were drawn from each donor into EDTA-treated tubes. Combining a sample-barcoded 5' primer with a J-beta primer mix, a second PCR ran for roughly 7 to 11 cycles. TCRdb used MiXCR to reprocess the 5' RACE reads, holding one entry per CDR3 protein. This table has 800,000 to 950,000 distinct CDR3 sequences, almost 30% appearing once. This sample was shared with a second study, whose subject was T cells of mothers and their children. That work adds: Added by the second PCR's M1S primer were sample barcodes and 2-4 random nucleotides. Mothers gave over 9 million TCR beta CDR3 reads each, and children roughly 3.3 million each.

The sample consisted of blood. This receptor was obtained from a woman aged 40 to 55 in good health. The chain recombines TRBV12-3 or TRBV12-4 with TRBJ2-3; D ambiguous. Here the CDR3 reads CASSLGRSTDTEYF. CDR3 DNA sequence: TGTGCCAGCAGTTTGGGCAGGTCAACGGATACGGAGTATTTT.